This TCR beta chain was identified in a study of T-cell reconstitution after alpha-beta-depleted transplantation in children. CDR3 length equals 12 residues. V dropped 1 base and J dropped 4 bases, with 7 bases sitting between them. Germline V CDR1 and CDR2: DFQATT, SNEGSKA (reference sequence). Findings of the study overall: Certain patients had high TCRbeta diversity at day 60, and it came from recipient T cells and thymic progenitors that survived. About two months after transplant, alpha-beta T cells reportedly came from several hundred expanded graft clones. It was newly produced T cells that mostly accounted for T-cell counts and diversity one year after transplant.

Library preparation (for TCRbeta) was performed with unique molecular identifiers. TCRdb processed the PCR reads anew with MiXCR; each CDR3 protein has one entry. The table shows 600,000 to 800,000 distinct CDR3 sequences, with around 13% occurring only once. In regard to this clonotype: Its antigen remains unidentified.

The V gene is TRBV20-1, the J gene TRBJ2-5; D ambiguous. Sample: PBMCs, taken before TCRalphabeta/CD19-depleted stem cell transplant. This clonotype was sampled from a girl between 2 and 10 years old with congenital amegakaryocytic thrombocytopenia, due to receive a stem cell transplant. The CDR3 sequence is CSARGRLETQYF. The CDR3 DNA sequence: TGCAGTGCTAGAGGCCGGCTAGAGACCCAGTACTTC.